This T cell receptor (beta chain) was identified during a study of beta chain features in type 1 diabetes. Study background: Sorted cells numbering under 110 million were examined across all samples. Study results and limitations: In all four CD4+ subsets, TCRB CDR3 length was significantly, moderately reduced in type 1 diabetes.

There was one heparinised blood draw per donor, averaging roughly 120 mL. Every sorted population was more than 98% pure. Reverse transcribing all isolated RNA meant expressed TCRB transcripts were sequenced. Using immunoSEQ multiplex PCR, the repertoire was profiled, and TCRdb retains in-frame clones only, with some absent. The top ten hold 0.02% to 0.025% of the sample, which has under 950,000 clones, 15% to 20% seen once. Notes on this clone: The antigen remains unidentified.

V lost 4 bases and J lost 6; bases outside the gene matches: 11. Germline V gene lookup returns CDR1 LNHDA and CDR2 SQIVND (reference sequence). This CDR3 region has 15 residues. This sequence originates from a woman between 18 and 29 years old in good health. This chain joins TRBV19 and TRBJ1-2, with 7 bases fitting TRBD1. The sequencing sample was made of naive CD4+ T cells from blood. DNA for the CDR3: TGTGCCAGTAGTAGGGGGGACAGAGACACTAATGGCTACACCTTC. Protein: CASSRGDRDTNGYTF.